These 25 T cell receptor beta chains share one sample of origin, sequenced in a study of shared clonotypes between healthy human individuals (dated by TCRdb to 2020 to 2021). Libraries came from the immunoSEQ multiplex PCR assay. The table comes from immuneACCESS by way of TCRdb, which keeps in-frame sequences with V and J called. Part of the clones is missing from these tables; in studies checked, under half for an unresolved V gene and the rest for unknown reasons. The sample table shows around 450,000 clones, and around 79% are seen once. The ten largest clones take up approximately 13% of the sample. Sequenced: PBMCs. The receptor source for this set is a woman in her thirties or forties in good health. Some clones in this sample may be carry-over from other donors' samples.

V and J are TRBV4-2 and TRBJ2-1, with 11 bases matching TRBD2. The CDR3 is 18 residues long. V shed 0 bases, J shed 8 bases, and the junction held 12 bases outside the gene matches. From germline, CDR1 is LGHNA and CDR2 YNFKEQ. CDR3 residues: CASSQDLSLAGGWDEQFF. CDR3 coding DNA: TGTGCCAGCAGCCAAGATCTCTCCCTAGCGGGAGGTTGGGATGAGCAGTTCTTC.

The chain recombines TRBV18 with TRBJ1-2; perhaps TRBD1 as D (5 bases). The germline V gene encodes CDR1 KGHSH and CDR2 LQKENI. Trimming removed 1 base from V and 7 bases from J, with 10 bases in between. The CDR3 loop spans 13 amino acids. Here the CDR3 reads CASSPRQGGGYTF. The CDR3 bases are TGTGCCAGCTCACCACGGCAGGGTGGTGGCTACACCTTC. Looking up the rest from reference TRBV18 and TRBJ1-2 gives the full variable domain: NAGVMQNPRHLVRRRGQEARLRCSPMKGHSHVYWYRQLPEEGLKFMVYLQKENIIDESGMPKERFSAEFPKEGPSILRIQQVVRGDSAAYFCASSPRQGGGYTFGSGTRLTVV.

The V gene is TRBV11-1, the J gene TRBJ2-7, with a possible D match to TRBD2 (6 bases). Germline V lookup: CDR1 SGHAT, CDR2 FQDESV (reference sequence). The CDR3 length is 13 residues. Trimming stripped 4 bases from V and 4 bases from J, with 11 bases between. CDR3 in amino acids: CASSSGVGYEQYF. The DNA of the CDR3 is TGTGCCAGCAGCTCGGGGGTGGGATACGAGCAGTACTTC.

In this sample, this clone turned up a few times. The CDR3 DNA reads TGTGCCGGGGGACAGGGAAAGGCTTTCTTT. It codes for CAGGQGKAFF. This sequence joins TRBV30 and TRBJ1-1; TRBD1 matches 9 bases. J gave up 11 bases and V 8 bases, and 6 bases lay outside the gene matches. In germline, CDR1 is GTSNPN, CDR2 SVGIG (reference sequence). The CDR3 contains 10 residues. Using reference TRBV30 and TRBJ1-1 for the parts outside the CDR3, the full variable domain is SQTIHQWPATLVQPVGSPLSLECTVEGTSNPNLYWYRQAAGRGLQLLFYSVGIGQISSEVPQNLSASRPQDRQFILSSKKLLLSDSGFYLCAGGQGKAFFGQGTRLTVV.

This clone occurred once. The chain has TRBV5-1 and TRBJ2-3; 9 nucleotides match TRBD2. Germline loops: CDR1 SGHRS, CDR2 YFSETQ. This CDR3 has 15 residues. Trimming cost V 4 bases and J 1 base; bases outside gene matches: 4. CDR3 bases: TGCGCCAGCAGCGCGATAGCGGGAGGCACAGATACGCAGTATTTT. Amino acids: CASSAIAGGTDTQYF. Complete variable domain (other parts from reference TRBV5-1 and TRBJ2-3): KAGVTQTPRYLIKTRGQQVTLSCSPISGHRSVSWYQQTPGQGLQFLFEYFSETQRNKGNFPGRFSGRQFSNSRSEMNVSTLELGDSALYLCASSAIAGGTDTQYFGPGTRLTVL.

V and J are TRBV6-1 and TRBJ1-2; D perhaps matches TRBD1 (5 bases). Germline CDR1 MNHNS, CDR2 SASEGT. V was shortened by 2 bases and J by 1 base, with 20 bases between the two germline ends. This CDR3 spans 18 amino acids. CDR3 bases: TGTGCCAGCAGTGAAAGGGGCGGCGCGCCAACCAATAACTATGGCTACACCTTC. Protein product: CASSERGGAPTNNYGYTF.

The rearrangement links TRBV4-3 to TRBJ2-1; D not resolved. CDR3 length equals 15 residues. Trimming removed 4 bases from V and 4 bases from J, with 14 bases in between. Germline lookup yields CDR1 LGHNA and CDR2 YSLEER. The CDR3 DNA follows: TGCGCCAGCAGCCCGAACATCGGACCTTACAATGAGCAGTTCTTC. This translates into CASSPNIGPYNEQFF.

The chain carries TRBV19 and TRBJ2-3, with D possibly being TRBD1 or TRBD2 (6 bases each). CDR3 length: 15 amino acids. Germline V gene lookup returns CDR1 LNHDA and CDR2 SQIVND (reference sequence). Trimming pared 7 bases from V and 3 bases from J, leaving 17 bases between. The CDR3 nucleotides are TGTGCCAGTACCTCGGGGGCGGGGCGAACAGATACGCAGTATTTT. It specifies CASTSGAGRTDTQYF.

Note on this clone: In the same sample, other DNA sequences code for this CDR3. The rearrangement links TRBV18 to TRBJ2-5, with D tentatively TRBD1 or TRBD2 (5 bases each). The germline V gene encodes CDR1 KGHSH and CDR2 LQKENI. The CDR3 is 12 residues long. V lost 4 bases, J lost 2 bases, and 5 bases lay in between. CDR3 region: CASSRGQETQYF. CDR3 in DNA: TGTGCCAGCTCACGGGGGCAAGAGACCCAGTACTTC.

Comments on this clone: An end of the junction does not agree with germline; a read error may underlie this. The chain has TRBV7-7 and TRBJ2-3, with D possibly being TRBD1 (6 bases). CDR3 size: 14 residues. Per the germline V gene, CDR1 is SSHAT and CDR2 is FNYEAQ (reference sequence). CDR3 sequence (DNA): TGTGCTAGCAGCTTAGGTACAGGGTTGGATACGCAGTATTTT. The encoded protein is CASSLGTGLDTQYF.

The chain couples TRBV7-8 to TRBJ2-6, with D perhaps TRBD2 (6 bases). The germline gives CDR1 SGHVS, CDR2 FQNEAQ. V was pared by 5 bases and J by 0 bases, with 11 bases between. The CDR3 runs to 16 residues. CDR3 loop: CASSPQAGSGANVLTF. DNA for the CDR3: TGTGCCAGCAGCCCGCAAGCGGGCTCTGGGGCCAACGTCCTGACTTTC. Full variable domain (remainder filled in from reference TRBV7-8 and TRBJ2-6): GAGVSQSPRYKVAKRGQDVALRCDPISGHVSLFWYQQALGQGPEFLTYFQNEAQLDKSGLPSDRFFAERPEGSVSTLKIQRTQQEDSAVYLCASSPQAGSGANVLTFGAGSRLTVL.

This chain connects TRBV5-1 to TRBJ1-5; D is perhaps TRBD1 (5 bases). This CDR3 has 16 amino acids. CDR1 and CDR2 from the germline V gene are SGHRS and YFSETQ. Trimming took 0 bases from V and 3 from J, leaving 13 bases between them. The CDR3 protein is CASSLEPGTPNQPQHF. In nucleotides, the CDR3 is TGCGCCAGCAGCTTGGAACCCGGGACCCCCAATCAGCCCCAGCATTTT.

A few counts support this clone. CDR3 residues: CASSVGRLAGEEQYF. CDR3 DNA sequence: TGTGCCAGCAGCGTAGGAAGACTAGCGGGAGAAGAGCAGTACTTC. The chain couples TRBV9 to TRBJ2-7, with TRBD2 identical over 12 bases. Trimming took 0 bases from V and 7 from J; bases not matched to a gene: 5. The CDR3 has 15 amino acids. Germline V lookup: CDR1 SGDLS, CDR2 YYNGEE.

The genes are TRBV9 and TRBJ2-1, with 9 positions matching TRBD2. CDR3 size: 14 residues. CDR1 is SGDLS and CDR2 is YYNGEE in the germline V gene. The V gene end was trimmed by 3 bases and the J gene end by 8 bases; junction bases not matched to a gene: 6. For the CDR3, the DNA is TGTGCCAGCAGCGGGCGGGAGGGCCTTTATGAGCAGTTCTTC. As protein: CASSGREGLYEQFF. Full variable domain (remainder filled in from reference TRBV9 and TRBJ2-1): DSGVTQTPKHLITATGQRVTLRCSPRSGDLSVYWYQQSLDQGLQFLIQYYNGEERAKGNILERFSAQQFPDLHSELNLSSLELGDSALYFCASSGREGLYEQFFGPGTRLTVL.

V is TRBV6-1 and J is TRBJ1-2, with D maybe TRBD1 (5 bases). The V end lost 0 bases, the J end lost 0 bases, and 17 bases lay between the germline ends. Germline V gene lookup returns CDR1 MNHNS and CDR2 SASEGT. This CDR3 spans 18 amino acids. CDR3 nucleotides: TGTGCCAGCAGTGAAGCTATAGGGGCAGGCCAGACTAACTATGGCTACACCTTC. It encodes CASSEAIGAGQTNYGYTF.

This rearrangement joins TRBV7-8 to TRBJ2-3, with D perhaps TRBD1 (5 bases). The CDR3 covers 15 residues. With 6 bases removed from V and 0 bases from J, the gap between germline ends came to 13 bases. Germline CDR1 reads SGHVS; CDR2 reads FQNEAQ. CDR3 sequence reads: CASSSQGSSTDTQYF. CDR3 nucleotide sequence: TGTGCCAGCAGTTCCCAGGGTTCTAGCACAGATACGCAGTATTTT.

This clone was recorded once. This chain links TRBV7-9 with TRBJ2-3, with unresolved D. Trimming cost V 6 bases and J 10 bases, with 11 bases left between them. The CDR3 sequence is 11 residues long. The V gene's germline CDR1 is SEHNR and CDR2 FQNEAQ (reference sequence). CDR3 sequence: CASRKRTAQYF. CDR3 DNA sequence: TGTGCCAGCAGGAAAAGAACAGCGCAGTATTTT. Together with reference TRBV7-9 and TRBJ2-3, the CDR3 gives the full variable domain: DTGVSQNPRHKITKRGQNVTFRCDPISEHNRLYWYRQTLGQGPEFLTYFQNEAQLEKSRLLSDRFSAERPKGSFSTLEIQRTEQGDSAMYLCASRKRTAQYFGPGTRLTVL.

The chain combines TRBV28 with TRBJ1-3; D gene uncertain. Deletions cut 8 bases from V and 0 bases from J, with 14 bases between. The CDR3 runs to 15 residues. Germline V gene sequence: CDR1 MDHEN, CDR2 SYDVKM. The CDR3 nucleotides are TGTGCCAGCCGTGCCGGGCCGGGCTCTGGAAACACCATATATTTT. Its protein product is CASRAGPGSGNTIYF.

This chain links TRBV6-1 with TRBJ2-7, with D possibly matching TRBD2 (7 bases). Germline V gene sequence: CDR1 MNHNS, CDR2 SASEGT. The CDR3 runs 17 residues. The V and J ends lost 1 base and 0 bases respectively, with 16 bases between them. The CDR3 protein is CASSEVAGRGRSYEQYF. The DNA of the CDR3 is TGTGCCAGCAGTGAAGTAGCGGGCAGGGGTCGCTCCTACGAGCAGTACTTC.

This clone was counted once. The rearrangement joins TRBV7-9 to TRBJ2-1; D gene uncertain. Germline V CDR1 and CDR2: SEHNR, FQNEAQ (reference sequence). The CDR3 consists of 15 residues. Trimming shortened V by 5 bases and J by 0 bases, and 11 bases separated the two germline ends. CDR3 coding DNA: TGTGCCAGCAGCCCCCCGGTCGACTCCTACAATGAGCAGTTCTTC. Its protein product is CASSPPVDSYNEQFF.

J is TRBJ1-1 and V is TRBV7-9; D is undetermined. Germline CDR1 SEHNR, CDR2 FQNEAQ (reference sequence). Trimming pared 4 bases from V and 4 bases from J, leaving 10 bases between. The CDR3 loop spans 13 amino acids. The CDR3 DNA follows: TGTGCCAGCAGCTCGCCCTACAGCACTGAAGCTTTCTTT. This gives the protein CASSSPYSTEAFF.

The chain is built from TRBV5-1 and TRBJ1-4; TRBD1 agrees at 7 bases. Germline V gene sequence: CDR1 SGHRS, CDR2 YFSETQ. This CDR3 region has 17 residues. The J segment lost 8 bases and the V segment lost 4 bases, leaving 17 bases of the junction unmatched. The CDR3 here is CASSPLPGGGREEKLFF. In DNA form, the CDR3 reads TGCGCCAGCAGCCCACTGCCAGGGGGGGGCCGGGAAGAAAAACTGTTTTTT. Supplemented by reference TRBV5-1 and TRBJ1-4, the full variable domain reads KAGVTQTPRYLIKTRGQQVTLSCSPISGHRSVSWYQQTPGQGLQFLFEYFSETQRNKGNFPGRFSGRQFSNSRSEMNVSTLELGDSALYLCASSPLPGGGREEKLFFGSGTQLSVL.

This chain's CDR3 is CASRDSTDTQYF. For the CDR3, the DNA is TGTGCCAGCAGGGACAGCACAGATACGCAGTATTTT. This chain uses TRBV25-1 with TRBJ2-3, with unresolved D. Trimming took off 6 bases at V and 0 bases at J, with 4 bases between the two ends. Germline-derived CDR1 and CDR2 are MGHDK and SYGVNS. This CDR3 is built from 12 residues.

This clone was recorded once. The V call is TRBV5-1, the J call TRBJ2-5, with a tentative D call TRBD1 (5 bases). Germline lookup yields CDR1 SGHRS and CDR2 YFSETQ. CDR3 length: 16 amino acids. V was pared by 0 bases and J by 4 bases, with 16 bases between. The CDR3 loop reads CASSLEGRDGRETQYF. The CDR3 DNA is TGCGCCAGCAGCTTGGAGGGCAGGGATGGACGAGAGACCCAGTACTTC.

The V and J genes are TRBV11-2 and TRBJ2-1; 9 bases map to TRBD2. The germline V gene encodes CDR1 SGHAT and CDR2 FQNNGV. V lost 0 bases, J lost 4 bases, and 4 bases stayed unmatched. This CDR3 is 16 amino acids long. The DNA of the CDR3 is TGTGCCAGCAGCTTAGATGTGCTAGCGGGATACAATGAGCAGTTCTTC. Translated: CASSLDVLAGYNEQFF.